The present T cell receptor beta chain was sequenced within a study of T-cell memory formation after mild COVID-19. Notes on the study in general: Later expanders leaned CD4+, whereas day 15 to 85 contracting clones were balanced CD4/CD8. Memory sampled before infection contained some responding clones, suggesting cross-reactive memory joined. For second-wave clones that peaked at day 37, SARS-CoV-2 specificity went unverified.

On this clonotype: Its antigen is not identified. An end of the junction does not agree with germline; a read error may underlie this.

cDNA libraries for TCR alpha and TCR beta, carrying sample barcodes and UMIs, came from 5'RACE with constant-segment primers. Via MiXCR, TCRdb re-called the 5' RACE reads, giving one row per CDR3 protein. The sample includes 550,000 to 700,000 distinct CDR3 sequences, about 20% of them seen just once. From germline, CDR1 is SEHNR and CDR2 FQNEAQ (reference sequence). The CDR3 consists of 17 residues. This receptor was obtained from an adult woman who had mild COVID-19 (a few samples of this study predate the infection). Cell type and time point are not known. The V and J genes are TRBV7-9 and TRBJ2-5; the D call may be TRBD1 or TRBD2 (6 bases each). Source material: PBMCs or a T cell subset sorted from them (not recorded which). This chain's CDR3 is CASCLAAHRESWETQYF. The CDR3 DNA sequence: TGTGCCAGCTGCTTAGCGGCGCACAGGGAATCCTGGGAGACCCAGTACTTC.